Below, 12 T cell receptor beta chains from the same sample are listed, as sequenced in a study of blood T cell repertoires in COVID-19. The data were produced by immunoSEQ multiplex PCR, yet TCRdb's version contains in-frame clones alone and is incomplete. This sample carries 40,000 to 55,000 clones, around 94% of them seen once, and the ten largest clones take roughly 0.35%. Material for sequencing was peripheral blood. These receptors were taken from a man in his fifties or sixties with COVID-19, enrolled during active disease.

The genes are TRBV7-2 and TRBJ2-7; 13 bases agree with TRBD2. Germline V gene lookup returns CDR1 SGHTA and CDR2 FQGNSA. CDR3 length: 16 residues. V was pared by 5 bases and J by 5 bases, with 9 bases of the junction left unmatched. CDR3 nucleotides: TGTGCCAGCAGCCCAGGGACTAGCGGGATAAGAGACGAGCAGTACTTC. It is translated as CASSPGTSGIRDEQYF.

The chain employs TRBV5-1 and TRBJ1-1; 9 nucleotides agree with TRBD1. CDR3 length: 17 residues. Germline V gene sequence: CDR1 SGHRS, CDR2 YFSETQ. Germline trimming cut 4 bases from V and 0 bases from J; bases unmatched to any gene: 10. The CDR3 region has the DNA TGCGCCAGCAGCCCGGGACAGGGAGGGCGGATGAACACTGAAGCTTTCTTT. It yields the protein CASSPGQGGRMNTEAFF.

The chain uses TRBV14 and TRBJ1-4, with unresolved D. Germline CDR1 and CDR2: SGHDN and FVKESK. Between the trimmed V and J ends, which lost 3 bases and 4 bases, there was a span of 12 bases. This CDR3 comprises 15 residues. CDR3 nucleotide sequence: TGTGCCAGCAGCCAGGTTGGAGACGGTAATGAAAAACTGTTTTTT. It translates to CASSQVGDGNEKLFF.

CDR3 in DNA: TGTGCCTGGGAACAGGGCTCGGCTGGAAACACCATATATTTT. This encodes CAWEQGSAGNTIYF. The chain has TRBV30 and TRBJ1-3; D is perhaps TRBD1 (6 bases). The CDR3 totals 14 residues. V lost 5 bases and J 2 bases, leaving 13 bases between the germline ends. Looked up from germline, CDR1 is GTSNPN and CDR2 is SVGIG (reference sequence).

The chain has TRBV14 and TRBJ2-3; D is perhaps TRBD2 (5 bases). The CDR3 is made up of 13 amino acids. Trimming left V 1 base short and J 4 bases short, with 6 bases between. Germline lookup yields CDR1 SGHDN and CDR2 FVKESK. Here the CDR3 DNA reads TGTGCCAGCAGCCAAGCGGGGTCAGATACGCAGTATTTT. Its protein product is CASSQAGSDTQYF.

This clone is a singleton in its sample. The V gene is TRBV18, the J gene TRBJ1-1; unclear D gene. Germline assignment: CDR1 KGHSH and CDR2 LQKENI. CDR3 size: 14 residues. The ends were cut back, 3 bases at V and 6 bases at J, with 14 bases in the middle. The CDR3 nucleotides read TGTGCCAGCTCACCTTACTTATCCCCCCCTGAAGCTTTCTTT. This encodes CASSPYLSPPEAFF.

The rearrangement links TRBV30 to TRBJ1-4; the match to TRBD1 covers 10 bases. Germline-derived CDR1 and CDR2 are GTSNPN and SVGIG (reference sequence). V was pared by 7 bases and J by 4 bases, with 6 bases of the junction left unmatched. This CDR3 has 14 amino acids. Here the CDR3 DNA reads TGTGCCTTGGGACAGGGGTTGGGTAATGAAAAACTGTTTTTT. Protein product: CALGQGLGNEKLFF.

CDR3: CASSFLPGQGVSPLHF. The CDR3 DNA reads as TGTGCCAGCAGCTTCCTTCCGGGACAGGGGGTTTCACCCCTCCACTTT. The rearrangement uses TRBV11-2 and TRBJ1-6, with 11 bases fitting TRBD1. Germline V CDR1 and CDR2: SGHAT, FQNNGV. This CDR3 is built from 16 residues. V gave up 3 bases and J gave up 9 bases; unmatched junction bases: 7.

Only a few counts were recorded for this clone. The rearrangement uses TRBV19 and TRBJ2-7, with 7 bases fitting TRBD1. J lost 0 bases, V lost 1 base, and 3 bases had no gene match. The CDR3 runs to 15 residues. Germline V gene data show CDR1 as LNHDA and CDR2 as SQIVND (reference sequence). CDR3 protein: CASSIGTGTSYEQYF. CDR3 DNA sequence: TGTGCCAGTAGTATAGGGACAGGCACCTCCTACGAGCAGTACTTC.

The chain combines TRBV9 with TRBJ2-2; maybe TRBD2 (5 bases). Germline values: CDR1 SGDLS, CDR2 YYNGEE. V was pared by 3 bases and J by 5 bases, with 5 bases between. CDR3 length equals 12 residues. CDR3 loop: CASSGRTGELFF. The CDR3 region has the DNA TGTGCCAGCAGCGGGAGGACCGGGGAGCTGTTTTTT.

V gene TRBV5-4 combines with J gene TRBJ2-7; TRBD1 matches 10 bases. Germline V lookup: CDR1 SGHNT, CDR2 YYREEE (reference sequence). Trimming at V came to 4 bases and at J to 6 bases, leaving 7 bases not matched to a gene. This CDR3 spans 14 amino acids. This CDR3 reads CASSPGTGVGEQYF. CDR3 bases: TGTGCCAGCAGCCCCGGGACAGGGGTGGGCGAGCAGTACTTC.

The rearrangement links TRBV15 to TRBJ1-2, with D possibly TRBD1 on 5 matching bases. Germline-derived CDR1 and CDR2 are LNHNV and YYDKDF (reference sequence). The V end lost 1 base, the J end lost 7 bases, and 7 bases lay between the germline ends. The CDR3 has 12 residues. The CDR3 nucleotides are TGTGCCACCAGCAGAGCAGGGTTTGGCTACACCTTC. Translation: CATSRAGFGYTF.